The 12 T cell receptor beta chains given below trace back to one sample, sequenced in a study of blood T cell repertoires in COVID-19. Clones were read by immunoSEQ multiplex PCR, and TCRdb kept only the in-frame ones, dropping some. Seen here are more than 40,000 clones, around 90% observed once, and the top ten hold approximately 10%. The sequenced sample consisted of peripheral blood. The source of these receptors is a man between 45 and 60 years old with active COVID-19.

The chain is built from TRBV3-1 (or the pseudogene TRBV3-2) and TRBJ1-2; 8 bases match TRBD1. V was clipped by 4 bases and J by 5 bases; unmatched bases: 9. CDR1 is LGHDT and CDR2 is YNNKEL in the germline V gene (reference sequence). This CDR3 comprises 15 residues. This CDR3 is CASSPGQGSPYGYTF. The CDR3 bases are TGTGCCAGCAGCCCCGGACAGGGTTCCCCATATGGCTACACCTTC.

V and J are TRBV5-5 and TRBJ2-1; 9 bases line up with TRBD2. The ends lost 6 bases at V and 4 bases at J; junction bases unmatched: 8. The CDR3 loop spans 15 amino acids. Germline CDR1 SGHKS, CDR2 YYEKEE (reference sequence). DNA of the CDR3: TGTGCCAGCATCCGACTAGCGGATCCTTACAATGAGCAGTTCTTC. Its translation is CASIRLADPYNEQFF. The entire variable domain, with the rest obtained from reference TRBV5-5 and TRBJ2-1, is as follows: DAGVTQSPTHLIKTRGQQVTLRCSPISGHKSVSWYQQVLGQGPQFIFQYYEKEERGRGNFPDRFSARQFPNYSSELNVNALLLGDSALYLCASIRLADPYNEQFFGPGTRLTVL.

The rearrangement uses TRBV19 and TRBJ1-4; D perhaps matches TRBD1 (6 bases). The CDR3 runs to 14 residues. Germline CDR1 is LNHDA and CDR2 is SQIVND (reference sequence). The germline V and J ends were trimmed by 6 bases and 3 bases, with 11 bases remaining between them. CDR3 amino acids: CASSPQGPNEKLFF. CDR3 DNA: TGTGCCAGTAGCCCACAGGGACCTAATGAAAAACTGTTTTTT.

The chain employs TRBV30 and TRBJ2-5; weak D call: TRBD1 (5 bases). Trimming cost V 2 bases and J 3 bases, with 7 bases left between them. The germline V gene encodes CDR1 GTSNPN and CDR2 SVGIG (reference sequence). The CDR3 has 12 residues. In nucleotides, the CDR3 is TGTGCCTGGAGTCAGACAGAAGAGACCCAGTACTTC. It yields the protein CAWSQTEETQYF.

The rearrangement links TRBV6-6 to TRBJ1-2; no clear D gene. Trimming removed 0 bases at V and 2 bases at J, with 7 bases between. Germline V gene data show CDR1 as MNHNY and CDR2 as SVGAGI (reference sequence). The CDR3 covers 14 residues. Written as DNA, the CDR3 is TGTGCCAGCAGTTACTCGAGCGGGAACTATGGCTACACCTTC. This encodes CASSYSSGNYGYTF.

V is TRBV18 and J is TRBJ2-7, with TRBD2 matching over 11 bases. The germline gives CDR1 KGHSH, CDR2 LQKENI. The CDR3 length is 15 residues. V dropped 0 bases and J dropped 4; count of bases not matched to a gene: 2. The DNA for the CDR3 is TGTGCCAGCTCACCACCCCTAGCGGGGGGATACGAGCAGTACTTC. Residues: CASSPPLAGGYEQYF.

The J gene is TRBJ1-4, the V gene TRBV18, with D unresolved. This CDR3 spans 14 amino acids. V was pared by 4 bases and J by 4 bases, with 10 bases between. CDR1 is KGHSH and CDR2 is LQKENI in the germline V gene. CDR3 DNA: TGTGCCAGCTCACGATCCGGGGATAATGAAAAACTGTTTTTT. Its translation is CASSRSGDNEKLFF.

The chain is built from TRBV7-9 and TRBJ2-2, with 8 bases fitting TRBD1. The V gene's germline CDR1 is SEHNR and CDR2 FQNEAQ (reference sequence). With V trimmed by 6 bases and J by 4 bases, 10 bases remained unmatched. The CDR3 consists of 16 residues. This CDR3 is CASSYSLTGATGELFF. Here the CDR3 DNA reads TGTGCCAGCAGTTACAGTCTGACAGGGGCCACCGGGGAGCTGTTTTTT.

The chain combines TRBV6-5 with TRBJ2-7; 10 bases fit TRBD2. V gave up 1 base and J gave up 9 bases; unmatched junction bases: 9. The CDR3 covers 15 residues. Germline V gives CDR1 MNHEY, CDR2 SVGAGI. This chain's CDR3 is CASSYFGTSGGGQYF. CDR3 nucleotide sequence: TGTGCCAGCAGTTACTTCGGGACGAGCGGGGGGGGGCAGTACTTC.

The chain's CDR3 is CATSDPNRGLDNEQFF. The CDR3 DNA is TGTGCCACCAGTGATCCCAACAGGGGGCTAGACAATGAGCAGTTCTTC. The chain links TRBV24-1 to TRBJ2-1; TRBD1 agrees at 9 bases. The length of the CDR3 is 16 residues. After removal of 3 bases from V and 5 bases from J, the junction contained 7 bases not matched to a gene. Germline V gene lookup returns CDR1 KGHDR and CDR2 SFDVKD.

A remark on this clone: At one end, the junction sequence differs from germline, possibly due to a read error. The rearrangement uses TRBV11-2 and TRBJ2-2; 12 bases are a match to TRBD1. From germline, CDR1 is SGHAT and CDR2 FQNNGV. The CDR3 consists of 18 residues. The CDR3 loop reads CASSLVRLGQGATGELFF. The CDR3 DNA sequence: TGTGCCAGCAGTTTAGTGAGGTTGGGACAGGGGGCGACCGGGGAGCTGTTTTTT.

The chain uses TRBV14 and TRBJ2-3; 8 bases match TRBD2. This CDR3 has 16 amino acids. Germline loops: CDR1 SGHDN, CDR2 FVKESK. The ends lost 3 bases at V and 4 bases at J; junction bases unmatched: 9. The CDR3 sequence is CASSHYELAGADTQYF. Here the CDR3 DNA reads TGTGCCAGCAGCCACTACGAGCTAGCGGGTGCAGATACGCAGTATTTT.